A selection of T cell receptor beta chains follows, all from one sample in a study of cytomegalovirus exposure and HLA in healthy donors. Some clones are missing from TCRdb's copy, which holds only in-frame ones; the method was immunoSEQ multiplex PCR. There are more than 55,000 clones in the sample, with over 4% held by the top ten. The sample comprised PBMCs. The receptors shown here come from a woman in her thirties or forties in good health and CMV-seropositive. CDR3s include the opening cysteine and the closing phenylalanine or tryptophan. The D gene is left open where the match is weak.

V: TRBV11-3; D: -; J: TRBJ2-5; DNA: TGTGCCAGCAGCTCCTCCTCGCAAGAGACCCAGTACTTC; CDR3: CASSSSSQETQYF
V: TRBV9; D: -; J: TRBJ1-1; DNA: TGTGCCAGCAGCGTAGTCGGGGATATTAACACTGAAGCTTTCTTT; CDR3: CASSVVGDINTEAFF
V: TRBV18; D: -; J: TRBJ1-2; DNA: TGTGCCAGCTCACCACCGATCGGGGTTCGGGGTGGCTACACCTTC; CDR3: CASSPPIGVRGGYTF
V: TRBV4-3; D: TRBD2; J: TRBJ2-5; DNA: TGCGCCAGCAGCCAAGGGGCTAGCGGGGGCGGAGAGACCCAGTACTTC; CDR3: CASSQGASGGGETQYF
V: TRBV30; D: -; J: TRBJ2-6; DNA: TGTGCCTGGGGCATCGTGGGCTTTGGGGCCAACGTCCTGACTTTC; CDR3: CAWGIVGFGANVLTF
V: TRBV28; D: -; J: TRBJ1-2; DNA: TGTGCCAGCAGTCATACCCCCGGGGTGGGGTACTATGGCTACACCTTC; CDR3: CASSHTPGVGYYGYTF
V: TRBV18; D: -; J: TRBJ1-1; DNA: TGTGCCAGCTCACCACGGCAGTTGAACACTGAAGCTTTCTTT; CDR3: CASSPRQLNTEAFF
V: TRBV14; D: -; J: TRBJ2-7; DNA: TGTGCCAGCAGCCAAGGACAGGTCGTTAACTACGAGCAGTACTTC; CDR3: CASSQGQVVNYEQYF
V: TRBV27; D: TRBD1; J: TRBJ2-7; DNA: TGTGCCAGCAGAAATTCAAGACAGGGGGTTTTTATTCAGTACTTC; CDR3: CASRNSRQGVFIQYF
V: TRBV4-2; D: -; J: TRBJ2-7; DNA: TGTGCCAGCAGCCAAGAGGCCCGCTACGAGCAGTACTTC; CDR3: CASSQEARYEQYF
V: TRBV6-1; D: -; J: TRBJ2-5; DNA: TGTGCCAGCAAAAAAGGGGGTTATGAGACCCAGTACTTC; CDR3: CASKKGGYETQYF
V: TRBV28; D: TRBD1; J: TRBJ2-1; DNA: TGTGCCAGCAGTTTAAAGTCATGGACAGGGCTCTACAATGAGCAGTTCTTC; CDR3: CASSLKSWTGLYNEQFF
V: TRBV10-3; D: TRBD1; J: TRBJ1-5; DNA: TGTGCCATCAGGCCCGGACAGGGTTCTGGCCAGCCCCAGCATTTT; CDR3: CAIRPGQGSGQPQHF
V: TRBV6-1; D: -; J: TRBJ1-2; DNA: TGTGCCAGCCGTCTACAGGTTACCGGTGGCTATGGCTACACCTTC; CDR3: CASRLQVTGGYGYTF
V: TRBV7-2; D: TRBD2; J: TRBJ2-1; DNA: TGTGCCAGCAGCTCTCCGGGACTAGCGGGAGGATATGAGCAGTTCTTC; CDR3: CASSSPGLAGGYEQFF
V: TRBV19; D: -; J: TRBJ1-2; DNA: TGTGCCAGTAGTACCCCCAACAGGGATGGCTACACCTTC; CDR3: CASSTPNRDGYTF
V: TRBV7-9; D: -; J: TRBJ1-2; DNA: TGTGCCAGCAGCTTTGACAGAACCTATGGCTACACCTTC; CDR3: CASSFDRTYGYTF